This entry is about one TCR beta chain. This specimen comes from a study of T cell changes during pregnancy in multiple sclerosis. Some clones are missing from TCRdb's copy, which holds only in-frame ones; the method was immunoSEQ multiplex PCR. The sample lists 50,000 to 55,000 clones; roughly 91% were seen once. CDR1 SGHDN and CDR2 FVKESK come from the germline V gene. This CDR3 has 15 amino acids. The V and J ends lost 2 bases and 6 bases respectively, with 16 bases between them. The chain links TRBV14 to TRBJ2-5; D is possibly TRBD2 (6 bases). The sequence was obtained from a female donor with multiple sclerosis, enrolled in a pregnancy study. Sequenced here: CD4+ T cells from peripheral blood mononuclear cells, sampled in the third trimester of pregnancy. This chain's CDR3 is CASSQSLGGLQTQYF. CDR3 in DNA: TGTGCCAGCAGCCAAAGCCTGGGGGGTCTGCAGACCCAGTACTTC.